This passage covers 28 T cell receptor beta chains from one sample sequenced in a study of blood T cell repertoires in COVID-19. TCRdb's copy holds only in-frame clones and misses some; the assay was immunoSEQ multiplex PCR. The profile shows some 220,000 clones, around 84% of them singletons. The sequencing input was peripheral blood. All receptors come from a man aged 45 to 65 who had recovered from COVID-19.

The CDR3 DNA follows: TGCAGTGCTAGTTTACAGGGCTATGGCTACACCTTC. This gives the protein CSASLQGYGYTF. The rearrangement uses TRBV20-1 and TRBJ1-2; D is perhaps TRBD1 (6 bases). Trimming shortened V by 3 bases and J by 4 bases, and 9 bases separated the two germline ends. Germline loops: CDR1 DFQATT, CDR2 SNEGSKA (reference sequence). This CDR3 comprises 12 residues.

This rearrangement joins TRBV4-1 to TRBJ2-1, with D uncertain. V lost 0 bases, J lost 0 bases, and 9 bases lay in between. This CDR3 region has 16 residues. In germline, CDR1 is MGHRA, CDR2 YSYEKL. The CDR3 bases are TGCGCCAGCAGCCAAGATGCGGCTAACTCCTACAATGAGCAGTTCTTC. This gives the protein CASSQDAANSYNEQFF.

The V gene is TRBV28, the J gene TRBJ1-1; TRBD1 aligns across 9 bases. Losses at the gene ends were 5 bases for V and 4 bases for J; bases not matched to a gene: 2. Germline CDR1 MDHEN, CDR2 SYDVKM. The CDR3 loop spans 13 amino acids. The DNA of the CDR3 is TGTGCCAGCAGTGCGGACAGGGGCACTGAAGCTTTCTTT. This gives the protein CASSADRGTEAFF.

The V and J genes are TRBV5-1 and TRBJ2-3, with 9 bases aligning to TRBD1. With V trimmed by 1 base and J by 5 bases, 8 bases remained unmatched. Germline V gives CDR1 SGHRS, CDR2 YFSETQ. The CDR3 spans 16 residues. The CDR3 sequence: CASSLLLTGGLDTQYF. The CDR3 bases are TGCGCCAGCAGCTTGCTCCTGACAGGGGGATTAGATACGCAGTATTTT.

The V call is TRBV9, the J call TRBJ2-1, with 10 positions matching TRBD2. The CDR3 extends over 15 amino acids. The germline gives CDR1 SGDLS, CDR2 YYNGEE. Germline trimming cut 4 bases from V and 9 bases from J; bases unmatched to any gene: 10. CDR3 sequence reads: CASSSSSGSRVEQFF. The CDR3 DNA reads TGTGCCAGCAGCTCCTCTAGCGGGAGTCGGGTTGAGCAGTTCTTC.

The chain couples TRBV7-9 to TRBJ1-1; no definite D call. CDR3 length: 15 amino acids. Germline V gene data show CDR1 as SEHNR and CDR2 as FQNEAQ (reference sequence). Trimming pared 0 bases from V and 0 bases from J, leaving 8 bases between. CDR3 residues: CASSLARQLNTEAFF. In DNA form, the CDR3 reads TGTGCCAGCAGCTTAGCGCGGCAGCTGAACACTGAAGCTTTCTTT. Full variable domain (rest looked up from reference TRBV7-9 and TRBJ1-1): DTGVSQNPRHKITKRGQNVTFRCDPISEHNRLYWYRQTLGQGPEFLTYFQNEAQLEKSRLLSDRFSAERPKGSFSTLEIQRTEQGDSAMYLCASSLARQLNTEAFFGQGTRLTVV.

This chain uses TRBV28 with TRBJ2-4, with TRBD1 identical over 8 bases. The CDR3 sequence is 17 residues long. Trimming at V came to 3 bases and at J to 1 base, leaving 8 bases not matched to a gene. CDR1 and CDR2 (germline): MDHEN, SYDVKM. The CDR3 region is CASSFGGQGYAKNIQYF. The CDR3 DNA reads as TGTGCCAGCAGTTTCGGAGGACAGGGCTATGCCAAAAACATTCAGTACTTC.

The chain combines TRBV11-2 with TRBJ1-6, with 7 bases aligning to TRBD1. J was trimmed by 5 bases and V by 6 bases; bases with no gene match: 13. Germline assignment: CDR1 SGHAT and CDR2 FQNNGV. This CDR3 comprises 17 residues. CDR3: CASSYRQGLTHNSPLHF. DNA of the CDR3: TGTGCCAGCAGTTATAGACAGGGTCTCACGCATAATTCACCCCTCCACTTT.

A note on this clone: The same CDR3 arises from other DNA sequences in this sample as well. This sequence joins TRBV30 and TRBJ2-3, with a weak D call TRBD2 (5 bases). Germline V gives CDR1 GTSNPN, CDR2 SVGIG (reference sequence). This CDR3 comprises 12 residues. The V end lost 5 bases, the J end lost 3 bases, and 9 bases lay between the germline ends. The CDR3 sequence is CAWGSGTDTQYF. Written as DNA, the CDR3 is TGTGCCTGGGGGTCGGGGACAGATACGCAGTATTTT.

The rearrangement links TRBV28 to TRBJ2-4, with a weak D call TRBD2 (5 bases). CDR1 and CDR2 (germline): MDHEN, SYDVKM. CDR3 length: 16 residues. V was shortened by 7 bases and J by 0 bases, with 16 bases between the two germline ends. The CDR3 spells CASTPPGLLAKNIQYF. Here the CDR3 DNA reads TGTGCCAGCACCCCCCCCGGACTTCTAGCCAAAAACATTCAGTACTTC.

This rearrangement joins TRBV2 to TRBJ2-3; 12 bases align to TRBD2. Germline CDR1 and CDR2: SNHLY and FYNNEI. V was pared by 6 bases and J by 6 bases, with 10 bases of the junction left unmatched. This CDR3 spans 16 amino acids. As DNA, the CDR3 is TGTGCCAGCAGGCCGATACTAGCGGGAGGAGGGGATACGCAGTATTTT. Its protein is CASRPILAGGGDTQYF.

J is TRBJ2-3 and V is TRBV6-5; 8 bases line up with TRBD2. V shed 6 bases, J shed 0 bases, and the junction held 5 bases outside the gene matches. CDR1 and CDR2 (germline): MNHEY, SVGAGI. CDR3 size: 15 residues. The CDR3 sequence is CASRDSGKSTDTQYF. DNA for the CDR3: TGTGCCAGCAGGGATAGCGGGAAGAGCACAGATACGCAGTATTTT.

This chain joins TRBV19 and TRBJ2-7, with a tentative D call TRBD1 (5 bases). Germline values: CDR1 LNHDA, CDR2 SQIVND (reference sequence). The CDR3 consists of 13 residues. V gave up 6 bases and J gave up 4 bases, with 13 bases separating them. CDR3 sequence (DNA): TGTGCCAGTAGCGCCCTCCAGGGTTACGAGCAGTACTTC. This gives the protein CASSALQGYEQYF.

The chain links TRBV19 to TRBJ2-4; 8 positions match TRBD2. The CDR3 length is 18 residues. V was pared by 4 bases and J by 1 base, with 12 bases of the junction left unmatched. The germline V gene encodes CDR1 LNHDA and CDR2 SQIVND (reference sequence). The CDR3 loop is CASSNRFSGGAAKNIQYF. CDR3 DNA: TGTGCCAGTAGTAACCGCTTCTCGGGAGGGGCTGCCAAAAACATTCAGTACTTC.

The chain employs TRBV9 and TRBJ2-1; the D gene is possibly TRBD2 (6 bases). This CDR3 contains 15 residues. Germline CDR1 and CDR2: SGDLS and YYNGEE. Between the trimmed V and J ends, which lost 4 bases and 9 bases, there was a span of 20 bases. CDR3 loop: CASSPPGSEGLEQFF. The CDR3 coding sequence is TGTGCCAGCAGCCCTCCAGGGAGCGAGGGACTTGAGCAGTTCTTC.

The CDR3 region has the DNA TGTGCCAGCAGCCAAGTGGAGGGGGCGGTTGGCTACACCTTC. Residues: CASSQVEGAVGYTF. J is TRBJ1-2 and V is TRBV3-1 (or the pseudogene TRBV3-2); 7 bases are a match to TRBD1. This CDR3 region has 14 residues. J lost 7 bases, V lost 1 base, and 6 bases had no gene match. The V gene's germline CDR1 is LGHDT and CDR2 YNNKEL (reference sequence).

The V call is TRBV28, the J call TRBJ1-5; a possible D gene is TRBD1 (6 bases). The CDR3 is made up of 14 amino acids. With 8 bases removed from V and 9 bases from J, the gap between germline ends came to 20 bases. Germline loops: CDR1 MDHEN, CDR2 SYDVKM. The chain's CDR3 is CASSRGGSKRPQHF. In DNA, the CDR3 is TGTGCCAGCTCACGAGGGGGATCTAAACGGCCCCAGCATTTT.

The CDR3 region is CASSSNEVTGGIQYF. The CDR3 DNA sequence: TGTGCCAGCAGCTCCAATGAAGTAACAGGGGGCATTCAGTACTTC. This chain connects TRBV6-5 to TRBJ2-4; 8 positions agree with TRBD1. The CDR3 runs 15 residues. V shed 6 bases and J 9 bases; nucleotides not matched to a gene: 13. Germline V CDR1 and CDR2: MNHEY, SVGAGI.

The rearrangement uses TRBV5-1 and TRBJ2-5; 7 bases align to TRBD1. The CDR3 loop spans 13 amino acids. V trimming: 0 bases; J trimming: 5 bases; junction bases outside the gene matches: 1. Germline assignment: CDR1 SGHRS and CDR2 YFSETQ. CDR3 DNA sequence: TGCGCCAGCAGCTTGGAGGGGGCTGAGACCCAGTACTTC. Encoded protein: CASSLEGAETQYF.

This clone was seen a handful of times. The chain has TRBV27 and TRBJ2-7; 10 nucleotides align to TRBD2. The V gene end was trimmed by 2 bases and the J gene end by 5 bases; junction bases not matched to a gene: 3. Germline values: CDR1 MNHEY, CDR2 SMNVEV (reference sequence). The CDR3 consists of 14 residues. The CDR3 reads CASSLASGSNEQYF. DNA for the CDR3: TGTGCCAGCAGTTTAGCTAGCGGGAGTAACGAGCAGTACTTC.

The chain links TRBV27 to TRBJ2-1, with 12 bases that match TRBD2. CDR3 length equals 16 residues. Looked up from germline, CDR1 is MNHEY and CDR2 is SMNVEV (reference sequence). Trimming cost V 2 bases and J 8 bases; bases outside gene matches: 7. CDR3 loop: CASSLLLAGGRDEQFF. The DNA for the CDR3 is TGTGCCAGCAGTTTACTCCTAGCGGGAGGGCGCGATGAGCAGTTCTTC.

The chain is built from TRBV2 and TRBJ1-1, with D perhaps TRBD1 (5 bases). From germline, CDR1 is SNHLY and CDR2 FYNNEI. This CDR3 has 15 amino acids. V lost 1 base and J 0 bases, leaving 9 bases between the germline ends. CDR3 amino acids: CASSEGGPLNTEAFF. In DNA form, the CDR3 reads TGTGCCAGCAGTGAAGGGGGCCCGTTGAACACTGAAGCTTTCTTT. The full variable domain, its missing parts supplied by reference TRBV2 and TRBJ1-1, is EPEVTQTPSHQVTQMGQEVILRCVPISNHLYFYWYRQILGQKVEFLVSFYNNEISEKSEIFDDQFSVERPDGSNFTLKIRSTKLEDSAMYFCASSEGGPLNTEAFFGQGTRLTVV.

This clone occurred once. A read error may produce the germline difference seen at one junction end. The rearrangement joins TRBV3-1 (or the pseudogene TRBV3-2) to TRBJ2-3; 10 nucleotides agree with TRBD1. Germline CDR1 LGHDT, CDR2 YNNKEL (reference sequence). The CDR3 covers 16 residues. The CDR3 loop reads CASSQEGTGASETQYF. For the CDR3, the DNA is TGTGCCAGCAGCCAAGAAGGGACAGGGGCCTCAGAGACGCAGTATTTT.

V is TRBV27 and J is TRBJ1-2; D possibly corresponds to TRBD1 (6 bases). The CDR3 is 14 residues long. V gave up 3 bases and J gave up 4 bases, with 12 bases separating them. Germline CDR1 is MNHEY and CDR2 is SMNVEV (reference sequence). CDR3 bases: TGTGCCAGCAGTTTGACAGGACCTAGCTATGGCTACACCTTC. This sequence encodes CASSLTGPSYGYTF.

The chain joins TRBV11-2 to TRBJ2-3; the match to TRBD2 covers 8 bases. CDR1 and CDR2 from the germline V gene are SGHAT and FQNNGV. The CDR3 has 14 amino acids. Unmatched junction bases numbered 8, after V lost 1 base and J lost 11 bases. The CDR3 protein is CASSLAGGRKEQYF. CDR3 sequence (DNA): TGTGCCAGCAGCTTAGCGGGAGGGAGGAAAGAGCAGTATTTT.

The chain joins TRBV10-3 to TRBJ1-1; D possibly corresponds to TRBD1 (6 bases). Germline-derived CDR1 and CDR2 are ENHRY and SYGVKD. Trimming cost V 4 bases and J 10 bases, with 13 bases left between them. This CDR3 spans 12 amino acids. In DNA, the CDR3 is TGTGCCATCAGTGGGGCAGGGGCGGTAGCTTTCTTT. Its translation: CAISGAGAVAFF.

The CDR3 sequence is CASSDRAPYEQYF. CDR3 coding DNA: TGCGCCAGCAGTGACAGGGCCCCCTACGAGCAGTACTTC. The chain carries TRBV10-2 and TRBJ2-7, with a tentative D call TRBD1 (5 bases). CDR3 length equals 13 residues. Per germline, CDR1 WSHSY and CDR2 SAAADI. The V and J ends lost 3 bases and 2 bases respectively, with 8 bases between them.

This rearrangement joins TRBV6-6 to TRBJ2-5, with D possibly TRBD2 on 7 matching bases. There are 16 residues in the CDR3. Trimming removed 2 bases at V and 5 bases at J, with 18 bases between. CDR1 is MNHNY and CDR2 is SVGAGI in the germline V gene (reference sequence). In DNA form, the CDR3 reads TGTGCCAGCAGTTACAGGGGGGAGGGCCAAGGGGAGACCCAGTACTTC. It translates to CASSYRGEGQGETQYF.